Following are 23 T cell receptor beta chains from one sample sequenced in a study of T-cell reconstitution after alpha-beta-depleted transplantation in children. Unique molecular identifiers were used in preparing the TCRbeta library. TCRdb reprocessed the PCR reads via MiXCR and lists one record per CDR3 protein. The sample lists 200,000 to 300,000 distinct CDR3 sequences; about 26% were seen once. The specimen was PBMCs, collected before TCRalphabeta/CD19-depleted stem cell transplant. These receptors came from a girl aged 2 to 10 with Fanconi anemia, due to receive a stem cell transplant.

The table lists this clonotype with a few counts. This rearrangement joins TRBV29-1 to TRBJ2-1; D is ambiguous. The CDR3 covers 13 residues. CDR1 is SQVTM, CDR2 ANQGSEA, per germline. The V gene lost 3 bases and the J gene lost 4 bases, with 10 bases spanning the gap. The CDR3 loop reads CSVELVVYNEQFF. CDR3 nucleotides: TGCAGCGTTGAGCTGGTGGTATACAATGAGCAGTTCTTC.

V is TRBV7-6 and J is TRBJ2-7; either TRBD1 or TRBD2 may fit D (7 bases each). This CDR3 comprises 14 residues. CDR1 and CDR2 from the germline V gene are SGHVS and FNYEAQ. V lost 5 bases, J lost 0 bases, and 11 bases lay in between. Here the CDR3 DNA reads TGTGCCAGCAGCCAGGGGGGGCCCTCCTACGAGCAGTACTTC. Amino acids: CASSQGGPSYEQYF.

This clonotype was picked up a small number of times. The chain has TRBV7-6 and TRBJ2-3, with 8 positions matching TRBD2. The germline V gene has CDR1 SGHVS and CDR2 FNYEAQ. Trimming took 2 bases from V and 4 from J; bases not matched to a gene: 14. There are 18 residues in the CDR3. The CDR3 reads CASSLRWLAGSEADTQYF. The CDR3 DNA follows: TGTGCCAGCAGCTTACGATGGTTAGCGGGGTCAGAGGCAGATACGCAGTATTTT.

In this sample, this clonotype turned up many times. This chain connects TRBV29-1 to TRBJ2-7; D not resolved. V lost 4 bases to trimming and J lost 3 bases, with 10 bases between them. This CDR3 is 12 amino acids long. The germline gives CDR1 SQVTM, CDR2 ANQGSEA. This CDR3 reads CSVGLEGYEQYF. The CDR3 DNA sequence: TGCAGCGTTGGCCTAGAAGGCTACGAGCAGTACTTC.

There are a few counts of this clonotype. V gene TRBV7-2 combines with J gene TRBJ2-7; tentative D call: TRBD2 (5 bases). The V end lost 3 bases, the J end lost 3 bases, and 9 bases lay between the germline ends. The V gene's germline CDR1 is SGHTA and CDR2 FQGNSA. This CDR3 spans 13 amino acids. The CDR3 DNA reads as TGTGCCAGCAGCTTCGGGGAGATCTACGAGCAGTACTTC. Its translation: CASSFGEIYEQYF.

This clonotype was seen a handful of times. The genes are TRBV7-3 and TRBJ2-3; D tentatively fits TRBD1 or TRBD2 (5 bases each). Germline V CDR1 and CDR2: SGHTA, FQGTGA. The V end lost 5 bases, the J end lost 2 bases, and 8 bases lay between the germline ends. The CDR3 contains 13 residues. CDR3 residues: CASSVGTTDTQYF. The CDR3 DNA reads TGTGCCAGCAGCGTTGGGACCACAGATACGCAGTATTTT.

This clonotype was observed at least ten times. CDR3 sequence reads: CASSYERNSPLHF. CDR3 DNA: TGTGCCAGCAGCTACGAACGTAATTCACCCCTCCACTTT. The rearrangement joins TRBV7-9 to TRBJ1-6; the D is unclear. The CDR3 consists of 13 residues. CDR1 SEHNR and CDR2 FQNEAQ come from the germline V gene (reference sequence). The V end lost 4 bases, the J end lost 6 bases, and 7 bases lay between the germline ends.

This clonotype occurred many times. The CDR3 bases are TGCAGTGCTGTTTATTTAGCGGGGAGCTCCTACAATGAGCAGTTCTTC. Protein product: CSAVYLAGSSYNEQFF. The chain is built from TRBV20-1 and TRBJ2-1; 8 bases map to TRBD2. J was trimmed by 0 bases and V by 5 bases; bases with no gene match: 9. CDR3 length: 16 amino acids. Germline V gene lookup returns CDR1 DFQATT and CDR2 SNEGSKA (reference sequence).

The CDR3 protein is CASTLDFSTDTQYF. The CDR3, as DNA: TGTGCCAGCACCTTGGACTTTTCCACAGATACGCAGTATTTT. The V and J genes are TRBV9 and TRBJ2-3; a weak D match, TRBD2 (5 bases). The CDR3 covers 14 residues. Germline V lookup: CDR1 SGDLS, CDR2 YYNGEE. Trimming took off 6 bases at V and 2 bases at J, with 13 bases between the two ends.

This clonotype was seen a handful of times. The chain joins TRBV25-1 to TRBJ2-2; TRBD2 matches at 9 bases. V gave up 5 bases and J gave up 6 bases; unmatched junction bases: 4. Per germline, CDR1 MGHDK and CDR2 SYGVNS. CDR3 length: 14 amino acids. The CDR3 loop reads CASSRREGSGELFF. CDR3 DNA sequence: TGTGCCAGCAGTAGGCGGGAGGGGTCCGGGGAGCTGTTTTTT.

This clonotype was detected a few times. This chain uses TRBV11-2 with TRBJ2-2; 8 positions match TRBD2. CDR3 size: 16 residues. V gave up 0 bases and J gave up 4 bases; unmatched junction bases: 4. CDR1 SGHAT and CDR2 FQNNGV come from the germline V gene. The CDR3 spells CASSLDSGAITGELFF. In DNA, the CDR3 is TGTGCCAGCAGCTTAGATAGCGGGGCGATCACCGGGGAGCTGTTTTTT. Based on the CDR3 plus reference TRBV11-2 and TRBJ2-2, the full variable domain is EAGVAQSPRYKIIEKRQSVAFWCNPISGHATLYWYQQILGQGPKLLIQFQNNGVVDDSQLPKDRFSAERLKGVDSTLKIQPAKLEDSAVYLCASSLDSGAITGELFFGEGSRLTVL.

This clonotype came up a few times. V usage is TRBV20-1 and J usage is TRBJ1-1, with 8 bases lining up with TRBD1. The CDR3 sequence is 12 residues long. Germline loops: CDR1 DFQATT, CDR2 SNEGSKA (reference sequence). The CDR3 region is CSLWTGRTEAFF. The DNA of the CDR3 is TGCAGCCTATGGACAGGGAGAACTGAAGCTTTCTTT.

This clonotype was detected many times. V and J are TRBV28 and TRBJ2-3, with unresolved D. V lost 7 bases and J 6 bases, leaving 14 bases between the germline ends. The CDR3 covers 13 residues. The V gene's germline CDR1 is MDHEN and CDR2 SYDVKM. DNA for the CDR3: TGTGCCAGCAACCTCCTGAGAGCGGATACGCAGTATTTT. Translation: CASNLLRADTQYF.

This clonotype came up a few times. This chain uses TRBV5-1 with TRBJ2-1; tentatively, D is TRBD1 (6 bases). CDR1 is SGHRS, CDR2 YFSETQ, per germline. Trimming stripped 4 bases from V and 3 bases from J, with 14 bases between. There are 15 residues in the CDR3. The CDR3 loop reads CASSTRTAFYNEQFF. The CDR3 DNA follows: TGCGCCAGCAGCACCCGGACAGCCTTCTACAATGAGCAGTTCTTC. Full variable domain (remainder filled in from reference TRBV5-1 and TRBJ2-1): KAGVTQTPRYLIKTRGQQVTLSCSPISGHRSVSWYQQTPGQGLQFLFEYFSETQRNKGNFPGRFSGRQFSNSRSEMNVSTLELGDSALYLCASSTRTAFYNEQFFGPGTRLTVL.

This clonotype was detected many times. The chain couples TRBV5-1 to TRBJ2-1; D uncertain. Germline CDR1 and CDR2: SGHRS and YFSETQ. V shed 4 bases and J shed 10 bases, with 15 bases lying between them. This CDR3 comprises 13 residues. CDR3 amino acids: CASSLRPYGEQFF. The CDR3 DNA reads as TGCGCCAGCAGCCTTAGACCTTACGGGGAGCAGTTCTTC. Full variable domain (outside the CDR3, taken from reference TRBV5-1 and TRBJ2-1): KAGVTQTPRYLIKTRGQQVTLSCSPISGHRSVSWYQQTPGQGLQFLFEYFSETQRNKGNFPGRFSGRQFSNSRSEMNVSTLELGDSALYLCASSLRPYGEQFFGPGTRLTVL.

V gene TRBV5-1 combines with J gene TRBJ2-5; the match to TRBD1 covers 7 bases. Trimming cost V 0 bases and J 5 bases; bases outside gene matches: 7. Germline V gives CDR1 SGHRS, CDR2 YFSETQ. CDR3 length: 15 amino acids. The CDR3 is CASSLARDSGETQYF. The CDR3 coding sequence is TGCGCCAGCAGCTTGGCCCGGGACAGCGGCGAGACCCAGTACTTC.

This clonotype was seen at least ten times. This rearrangement joins TRBV29-1 to TRBJ2-5; D gene uncertain. The CDR3 covers 13 residues. Looked up from germline, CDR1 is SQVTM and CDR2 is ANQGSEA. The CDR3 coding sequence is TGCGGACGGCGAATGCGGAGTCAAGAGACCCAGTACTTC. Residues: CGRRMRSQETQYF.

With regard to this clonotype: Since no conserved phenylalanine or tryptophan closes the CDR3, a read error is the likely cause. V is TRBV20-1 and J is TRBJ2-7; D is possibly TRBD2 (6 bases). CDR3 length equals 13 residues. CDR1 and CDR2 (germline): DFQATT, SNEGSKA (reference sequence). Trimming pared 1 base from V and 3 bases from J, leaving 10 bases between. CDR3 sequence reads: CSARVRGIYEQYL. For the CDR3, the DNA is TGCAGTGCTAGAGTACGCGGGATCTACGAGCAGTACTTG.

This clonotype showed up many times. This rearrangement joins TRBV13 to TRBJ2-3; D may be TRBD1 or TRBD2 (5 bases each). The CDR3 contains 14 residues. The V end was cut by 4 bases, the J end by 2 bases, with 10 bases between. The germline V gene has CDR1 PRHDT and CDR2 FYEKMQ (reference sequence). The CDR3 here is CASSSGTHTDTQYF. DNA of the CDR3: TGTGCCAGCAGCTCCGGGACCCACACAGATACGCAGTATTTT.

The chain joins TRBV20-1 to TRBJ2-1; TRBD1 matches 7 bases. The V gene's germline CDR1 is DFQATT and CDR2 SNEGSKA (reference sequence). This CDR3 has 13 amino acids. V dropped 3 bases and J dropped 3; count of bases not matched to a gene: 2. DNA of the CDR3: TGCAGTGCTAGCCGGGACAGCTACAATGAGCAGTTCTTC. Amino acids: CSASRDSYNEQFF.

This clonotype was picked up many times. V gene TRBV10-3 combines with J gene TRBJ2-5; D possibly matches TRBD1 or TRBD2 (7 bases each). Per the germline V gene, CDR1 is ENHRY and CDR2 is SYGVKD. The CDR3 extends over 14 amino acids. Trimming left V 2 bases short and J 7 bases short, with 14 bases between. The CDR3 nucleotides are TGTGCCATCAGTGAGGCTACAGGGGAGGGGACCCAGTACTTC. Its translation: CAISEATGEGTQYF.

The gene calls are TRBV7-2 and TRBJ2-3, with 8 nucleotides matching TRBD2. This CDR3 has 15 residues. Germline assignment: CDR1 SGHTA and CDR2 FQGNSA. Trimming at V came to 7 bases and at J to 2 bases, leaving 8 bases not matched to a gene. The CDR3 nucleotides read TGTGCCAGCACCATAGCGGGGAGCCCCACAGATACGCAGTATTTT. Its translation: CASTIAGSPTDTQYF.

This clonotype turned up a few times. This chain joins TRBV5-1 and TRBJ2-1; 9 nucleotides align to TRBD2. Germline V gene data show CDR1 as SGHRS and CDR2 as YFSETQ. This CDR3 is 16 amino acids long. The V segment lost 0 bases and the J segment 5 bases; nucleotides outside the gene matches: 6. The CDR3 spells CASSLVSGSSNNEQFF. CDR3 DNA sequence: TGCGCCAGCAGCTTGGTTAGCGGGAGTTCTAACAATGAGCAGTTCTTC. The variable domain in full, completed from reference TRBV5-1 and TRBJ2-1, reads KAGVTQTPRYLIKTRGQQVTLSCSPISGHRSVSWYQQTPGQGLQFLFEYFSETQRNKGNFPGRFSGRQFSNSRSEMNVSTLELGDSALYLCASSLVSGSSNNEQFFGPGTRLTVL.